These T cell receptor beta chains were read from a single sample in a study of shared clonotypes between healthy human individuals. The data were produced by immunoSEQ multiplex PCR, yet TCRdb's version contains in-frame clones alone and is incomplete. The data show around 560,000 clones, about 95% seen once. Sequencing was performed on naive CD8+ T cells sorted from blood. Source of these receptors: a woman aged 25 to 45 in good health. Both conserved end residues are part of each CDR3. The order of the fields is CDR3 protein, CDR3 DNA, J gene, D gene, clone size, V gene. The D gene is left open where the match is weak. Where a row states a size, it is once, few, many or the class of an expanded clone; other rows omit it.

CDR3: CASSIDLKTEAFF
DNA: TGTGCCAGTAGTATAGATTTGAAAACTGAAGCTTTCTTT
J: TRBJ1-1
D: NA
size: NA
V: TRBV19

CDR3: CASSGHNTGELFF
DNA: TGTGCCAGTTCCGGACACAACACCGGGGAGCTGTTTTTT
J: TRBJ2-2
D: NA
size: NA
V: TRBV28

CDR3: CASRGTGGTEAFF
DNA: TGTGCCAGCAGGGGGACAGGGGGCACTGAAGCTTTCTTT
J: TRBJ1-1
D: TRBD1
size: NA
V: TRBV2

CDR3: CASSQETSGSYEQYF
DNA: TGTGCCAGCAGCCAAGAGACTAGCGGGAGCTACGAGCAGTACTTC
J: TRBJ2-7
D: TRBD2
size: NA
V: TRBV14

CDR3: CASRATGELFF
DNA: TGTGCCAGTAGAGCTACCGGGGAGCTGTTTTTT
J: TRBJ2-2
D: NA
size: NA
V: TRBV19

CDR3: CASSLGLAGSRETQYF
DNA: TGTGCCAGCAGCTTAGGCCTAGCGGGTTCCCGGGAGACCCAGTACTTC
J: TRBJ2-5
D: TRBD2
size: NA
V: TRBV13

CDR3: CATSTWEGQGAGELFF
DNA: TGTGCCACCAGCACCTGGGAAGGACAGGGGGCCGGGGAGCTGTTTTTT
J: TRBJ2-2
D: TRBD1
size: once
V: TRBV15

CDR3: CASSLGSRALSNEQFF
DNA: TGTGCCAGCAGCTTAGGGTCCAGGGCACTCTCTAATGAGCAGTTCTTC
J: TRBJ2-1
D: NA
size: NA
V: TRBV7-9

CDR3: CASSGPDSYEQYF
DNA: TGTGCCAGCAGTGGCCCCGACAGCTACGAGCAGTACTTC
J: TRBJ2-7
D: NA
size: NA
V: TRBV6-1

CDR3: CASSPPRSGAGETQYF
DNA: TGTGCCAGCAGCCCGCCCAGGAGTGGTGCGGGGGAGACCCAGTACTTC
J: TRBJ2-5
D: NA
size: NA
V: TRBV9

CDR3: CASSLSTSRIGEQYF
DNA: TGCGCCAGCAGCTTATCGACTAGCAGGATTGGCGAGCAGTACTTC
J: TRBJ2-7
D: TRBD2
size: NA
V: TRBV5-1

CDR3: CASSVYEQYF
DNA: TGTGCCAGCAGTGTCTACGAGCAGTACTTC
J: TRBJ2-7
D: NA
size: few
V: TRBV2

CDR3: CASSALAGTSTDTQYF
DNA: TGTGCCAGCAGCGCCCTAGCGGGAACTAGCACAGATACGCAGTATTTT
J: TRBJ2-3
D: TRBD2
size: NA
V: TRBV9

CDR3: CASSLHRLIQGDGANVLTF
DNA: TGTGCCAGCAGCCTACATCGACTAATTCAGGGGGACGGGGCCAACGTCCTGACTTTC
J: TRBJ2-6
D: TRBD1
size: NA
V: TRBV7-9

CDR3: CSVESAEGDTHYGYTF
DNA: TGCAGCGTTGAGTCAGCAGAGGGGGACACACACTATGGCTACACCTTC
J: TRBJ1-2
D: NA
size: NA
V: TRBV29-1

CDR3: CASSADRGRDLVNTEAFF
DNA: TGTGCCAGCAGCGCGGACAGGGGGCGGGATTTGGTGAACACTGAAGCTTTCTTT
J: TRBJ1-1
D: TRBD1
size: once
V: TRBV5-6

CDR3: CASRQGRGYTF
DNA: TGTGCCAGTCGACAGGGCCGGGGCTACACCTTC
J: TRBJ1-2
D: TRBD1
size: once
V: TRBV19

CDR3: CASSLVTDQETQYF
DNA: TGTGCCAGCAGCTTGGTAACAGACCAAGAGACCCAGTACTTC
J: TRBJ2-5
D: NA
size: NA
V: TRBV5-6

CDR3: CASSFYGTGEGYTF
DNA: TGTGCCAGCAGTTTCTACGGGACAGGGGAAGGCTACACCTTC
J: TRBJ1-2
D: TRBD1
size: NA
V: TRBV27